One and the same sample provided the 24 T cell receptor beta chains below, sequenced in a study of T cells in Graves' hyperthyroidism and ophthalmopathy. What was amplified from RNA transcripts were TCR beta CDR3 regions. HTBI primers were the set used in a first-round RT-PCR of the TCR CDR3. From the multiplex PCR reads, TCRdb called clonotypes with MiXCR, one entry per CDR3 protein. The sample has more than 300,000 distinct CDR3 sequences, under 20% seen once. Source material: blood. The receptors were gathered from a man between 18 and 35 years old with Graves' ophthalmopathy.

To note about this clonotype: The DNA is omitted, as the CDR3 cannot be located on it reliably, and the CDR3 follows TCRdb's listing. CDR3 sequence reads: CASSFGAGYTF. This rearrangement joins TRBV19 to TRBJ1-2; the table's D call, TRBD1, was not checked against the DNA. CDR1 and CDR2 (germline): LNHDA, SQIVND (reference sequence). The CDR3 spans 11 amino acids, including both terminal residues.

This clonotype was seen a handful of times. The gene calls are TRBV7-9 and TRBJ2-7; D perhaps matches TRBD1 (5 bases). V was pared by 4 bases and J by 3 bases, with 19 bases between. In germline, CDR1 is SEHNR, CDR2 FQNEAQ (reference sequence). The CDR3 runs 16 residues. In nucleotides, the CDR3 is TGTGCCAGCAGCTCAAAAAGCTCCAGGGTGGGCTACGAGCAGTACTTC. The encoded protein is CASSSKSSRVGYEQYF. Together with reference TRBV7-9 and TRBJ2-7, the CDR3 gives the full variable domain: DTGVSQNPRHKITKRGQNVTFRCDPISEHNRLYWYRQTLGQGPEFLTYFQNEAQLEKSRLLSDRFSAERPKGSFSTLEIQRTEQGDSAMYLCASSSKSSRVGYEQYFGPGTRLTVT.

The sample holds a few counts of this clonotype. This chain links TRBV5-1 with TRBJ2-1; D call uncertain. Trimming removed 6 bases from V and 5 bases from J, with 15 bases in between. This CDR3 is 14 amino acids long. CDR1 and CDR2 from the germline V gene are SGHRS and YFSETQ. The CDR3 DNA reads TGCGCCAGCATGGCAGGCCCTACAAACAATGAGCAGTTCTTC. Translation: CASMAGPTNNEQFF.

This clonotype showed up many times. The chain recombines TRBV11-2 with TRBJ2-3; D not resolved. From germline, CDR1 is SGHAT and CDR2 FQNNGV. CDR3 length: 19 residues. V shed 2 bases and J shed 9 bases, with 30 bases lying between them. CDR3 coding DNA: TGTGCCAGCAGCTTAATCGGTGTCAGGCTTTCCCCAATCCGATACACGCAGTATTTT. Its protein product is CASSLIGVRLSPIRYTQYF.

This clonotype was counted only a few times. This chain joins TRBV10-3 and TRBJ2-1, with 8 bases aligning to TRBD1. This CDR3 has 13 amino acids. CDR1 ENHRY and CDR2 SYGVKD come from the germline V gene. Trimming at V came to 11 bases and at J to 6 bases, leaving 9 bases not matched to a gene. The DNA for the CDR3 is TGTGCCGCCGACAGGGGCCCCCGCAATGAGCAGTTCTTC. Translated, it gives CAADRGPRNEQFF.

This clonotype came up a few times. V is TRBV5-4 and J is TRBJ1-2, with D uncertain. The germline CDR1 and CDR2 sequences are SGHNT and YYREEE (reference sequence). CDR3 length: 14 residues. V was shortened by 4 bases and J by 4 bases, with 14 bases between the two germline ends. The chain's CDR3 is CASSRSGEGYGYTF. As DNA, the CDR3 is TGTGCCAGCAGCCGATCCGGGGAGGGCTATGGCTACACCTTC. The whole variable domain, remainder taken from reference TRBV5-4 and TRBJ1-2, is ETGVTQSPTHLIKTRGQQVTLRCSSQSGHNTVSWYQQALGQGPQFIFQYYREEENGRGNFPPRFSGLQFPNYSSELNVNALELDDSALYLCASSRSGEGYGYTFGSGTRLTVV.

This clonotype has a handful of counts. The CDR3 region has the DNA TGTGCCACCCAGGACAGGACAAATGAGCAGTTCTTC. Translation gives CATQDRTNEQFF. The chain employs TRBV19 and TRBJ2-1; TRBD1 matches at 7 bases. CDR3 length: 12 amino acids. J gave up 7 bases and V 10 bases, and 7 bases lay outside the gene matches. Germline V CDR1 and CDR2: LNHDA, SQIVND (reference sequence).

This clonotype has more than one count but fewer than ten. The chain recombines TRBV7-6 with TRBJ2-7, with TRBD1 identical over 7 bases. J lost 3 bases, V lost 5 bases, and 7 bases had no gene match. CDR3 length equals 14 residues. Germline loops: CDR1 SGHVS, CDR2 FNYEAQ. The CDR3 reads CASSHRQGFYEQYF. CDR3 DNA sequence: TGTGCCAGCAGCCACCGACAGGGATTCTACGAGCAGTACTTC.

Ten or more counts support this clonotype. The gene calls are TRBV11-2 and TRBJ2-7; maybe TRBD1 (5 bases). Germline lookup yields CDR1 SGHAT and CDR2 FQNNGV. V lost 1 base and J 2 bases, leaving 9 bases between the germline ends. The CDR3 has 14 residues. The CDR3 nucleotides are TGTGCCAGCAGCTTAGGGACACCACCCTACGAGCAGTACTTC. Protein product: CASSLGTPPYEQYF.

In this sample, this clonotype turned up once. Germline is not matched at one junction end, which may reflect a read error. The V gene is TRBV3-1, the J gene TRBJ2-3, with 11 bases aligning to TRBD2. The germline V gene has CDR1 LGHDT and CDR2 YNNKEL (reference sequence). The CDR3 is 16 amino acids. The CDR3, as DNA: TGTGCCAGCAGCCAGCTAGCGGGGGGTAGCACAGATACGCAGTGTTTT. Amino acid sequence: CASSQLAGGSTDTQCF.

This clonotype was seen at least ten times. This sequence joins TRBV19 and TRBJ2-2; 7 bases are a match to TRBD1. Trimming at V came to 6 bases and at J to 1 base, leaving 5 bases not matched to a gene. CDR3 length equals 15 residues. The germline V gene has CDR1 LNHDA and CDR2 SQIVND (reference sequence). CDR3 nucleotides: TGTGCCAGTAGGCTGGACAGGATGAACACCGGGGAGCTGTTTTTT. This encodes CASRLDRMNTGELFF. Variable domain in full (rest from reference TRBV19 and TRBJ2-2): DGGITQSPKYLFRKEGQNVTLSCEQNLNHDAMYWYRQDPGQGLRLIYYSQIVNDFQKGDIAEGYSVSREKKESFPLTVTSAQKNPTAFYLCASRLDRMNTGELFFGEGSRLTVL.

At least ten counts were recorded for this clonotype. The rearrangement links TRBV28 to TRBJ1-5; TRBD1 is a possible D gene (6 bases). The germline V and J ends were trimmed by 6 bases and 10 bases, with 19 bases remaining between them. Germline CDR1 MDHEN, CDR2 SYDVKM. There are 14 residues in the CDR3. This CDR3 reads CASREGHIISPQHF. The CDR3 coding sequence is TGTGCCAGCAGGGAGGGACACATAATCAGCCCCCAGCATTTT.

This clonotype was recorded at least ten times. The J gene is TRBJ2-5, the V gene TRBV11-2; possibly TRBD1 for D (5 bases). CDR3 length: 16 amino acids. Per the germline V gene, CDR1 is SGHAT and CDR2 is FQNNGV. Between the trimmed V and J ends, which lost 4 bases and 2 bases, there was a span of 17 bases. CDR3 nucleotides: TGTGCCAGCAGCTCCCCCAGGGTGGGCGATCAAGAGACCCAGTACTTC. Translating gives CASSSPRVGDQETQYF.

The chain combines TRBV27 with TRBJ2-7; 8 bases match TRBD2. The CDR3 has 15 residues. Germline CDR1 and CDR2: MNHEY and SMNVEV (reference sequence). V gave up 6 bases and J gave up 3 bases; unmatched junction bases: 10. The CDR3 reads CASSPAAGVFYEQYF. The DNA of the CDR3 is TGTGCCAGCAGCCCCGCAGCGGGGGTTTTCTACGAGCAGTACTTC.

This clonotype was seen more than once but under ten times. The chain carries TRBV5-4 and TRBJ1-1, with D possibly being TRBD1 (5 bases). The CDR3 totals 14 residues. V lost 4 bases and J 1 base, leaving 11 bases between the germline ends. Per germline, CDR1 SGHNT and CDR2 YYREEE (reference sequence). The CDR3 is CASSEGRPNTEAFF. Written as DNA, the CDR3 is TGTGCCAGCAGCGAGGGACGGCCGAACACTGAAGCTTTCTTT.

This clonotype was counted many times. This chain uses TRBV6-6 with TRBJ1-5; possible D gene TRBD1, 6 bases. This CDR3 is built from 18 residues. V lost 0 bases and J 0 bases, leaving 15 bases between the germline ends. Germline lookup yields CDR1 MNHNY and CDR2 SVGAGI (reference sequence). CDR3 amino acids: CASSYSSRGFYSNQPQHF. The CDR3 coding sequence is TGTGCCAGCAGTTACTCGTCCAGGGGATTTTATAGCAATCAGCCCCAGCATTTT.

CDR3 amino acids: CASSVGGGKSSPLHF. As DNA, the CDR3 is TGTGCCAGCAGCGTAGGGGGCGGAAAGAGTTCACCCCTCCACTTT. This chain joins TRBV9 and TRBJ1-6; the D gene is possibly TRBD1 (5 bases). Trimming pared 0 bases from V and 9 bases from J, leaving 13 bases between. CDR3 length equals 15 residues. CDR1 SGDLS and CDR2 YYNGEE come from the germline V gene.

The chain recombines TRBV6-2 or TRBV6-3 with TRBJ2-5, with TRBD2 matching over 13 bases. The CDR3 has 16 residues. The germline V gene encodes CDR1 MNHEY and CDR2 SVGEGT. Germline trimming cut 3 bases from V and 5 bases from J; bases unmatched to any gene: 6. The CDR3 bases are TGTGCCAGCAGTTATACTAGCGGGGGGGTAGAGGAGACCCAGTACTTC. Amino acid sequence: CASSYTSGGVEETQYF.

This clonotype came up many times. The chain uses TRBV6-1 and TRBJ1-5; 8 bases map to TRBD1. V lost 6 bases, J lost 4 bases, and 8 bases stayed unmatched. Germline assignment: CDR1 MNHNS and CDR2 SASEGT. The CDR3 spans 15 residues. The CDR3 nucleotides read TGTGCCAGCAGAACGGACAGGGCAAGAAATCAGCCCCAGCATTTT. Translation gives CASRTDRARNQPQHF.

There are a few counts of this clonotype. The rearrangement uses TRBV27 and TRBJ1-2; 8 bases agree with TRBD1. The CDR3 is 16 amino acids. Trimming took 0 bases from V and 8 from J; bases not matched to a gene: 11. Germline V gene lookup returns CDR1 MNHEY and CDR2 SMNVEV (reference sequence). In DNA form, the CDR3 reads TGTGCCAGCAGTTTATCGATCCAGGGGGCTATCAAGGGCTACACCTTC. Its protein is CASSLSIQGAIKGYTF.

The chain combines TRBV3-1 with TRBJ2-1, with 9 bases that match TRBD2. Germline CDR1 is LGHDT and CDR2 is YNNKEL (reference sequence). This CDR3 has 17 residues. V shed 0 bases, J shed 5 bases, and the junction held 8 bases outside the gene matches. The DNA for the CDR3 is TGTGCCAGCAGCCAAGACCTTAGGTTAGCGGGAGACAATGAGCAGTTCTTC. Its translation is CASSQDLRLAGDNEQFF.

The rearrangement joins TRBV12-3 or TRBV12-4 to TRBJ2-7, with 8 bases fitting TRBD1. CDR3 size: 13 residues. Losses at the gene ends were 5 bases for V and 7 bases for J; bases not matched to a gene: 7. The CDR3 loop reads CASSTTGAGEQYF. The CDR3 DNA sequence: TGTGCCAGCAGTACGACAGGGGCGGGAGAGCAGTACTTC.

This clonotype was recorded at least ten times. J is TRBJ1-1 and V is TRBV5-1; D is ambiguous. The germline V and J ends were trimmed by 0 bases and 11 bases, with 14 bases remaining between them. The germline CDR1 and CDR2 sequences are SGHRS and YFSETQ. The CDR3 is 13 amino acids. Here the CDR3 reads CASSLASLSKAFF. The CDR3 DNA follows: TGCGCCAGCAGCTTGGCCTCTTTGAGCAAGGCTTTCTTT.

This clonotype appeared many times. V usage is TRBV12-3 or TRBV12-4 and J usage is TRBJ1-2; a possible D gene is TRBD1 (6 bases). CDR3 length equals 14 residues. V dropped 6 bases and J dropped 7 bases, with 18 bases sitting between them. In nucleotides, the CDR3 is TGTGCCAGCAGCCTCCGGGACAACCTTCGTGGCTACACCTTC. Translation gives CASSLRDNLRGYTF.